This TCR beta chain stems from a study of beta chain features in type 1 diabetes. Germline V gene data show CDR1 as MNHNS and CDR2 as SASEGT. This CDR3 contains 15 residues. V lost 7 bases, J lost 2 bases, and 15 bases lay in between. Of the isolated RNA, all was reverse transcribed, and so the sequenced material was expressed TCRB transcripts. Only in-frame clones appear in the TCRdb table, and some are missing; sequencing was by immunoSEQ multiplex PCR. In the table there are 200,000 to 250,000 clones, 25% to 30% of which are singletons. This clone was detected a few times. The sequenced sample consisted of central memory CD4+ T cells from blood. V and J are TRBV6-1 and TRBJ1-5, with a weak D call TRBD1 (6 bases). This sequence was found in a man aged 25 to 40 in good health. Written as DNA, the CDR3 is TGTGCCAGCAAAGCACAGGGCAAGGGCAATCAGCCCCAGCATTTT. This translates into CASKAQGKGNQPQHF.